The present entry profiles one TCR beta chain with its context. Its antigen is unknown. This record comes from a study of neoadjuvant anti-PD-1 for oral cavity cancer. Findings and caveats of the study: Pretreatment Treg/Th17 ratio correlated inversely with post-treatment tumor clonality. Only a few patients per response group were TCR-analyzed; validation needed.

CDR1 and CDR2 (germline): PRHDT, FYEKMQ (reference sequence). The ends were cut back, 4 bases at V and 0 bases at J, with 21 bases in the middle. This CDR3 is built from 18 residues. TCRdb's copy holds only in-frame clones and misses some; the assay was immunoSEQ multiplex PCR. Of 14,000 or so clones detected, 50% to 65% appear once; the ten largest clones hold 2.5% to 3%. Material: PBMCs, obtained before nivolumab (anti-PD-1) treatment. The gene calls are TRBV13 and TRBJ1-1, with no clear D. The sequence was obtained from a person aged 40 to 85 with oral cavity squamous cell carcinoma. CDR3 residues: CASSSYSFLGRVNTEAFF. The CDR3 nucleotides are TGTGCCAGCAGCTCCTACAGCTTCCTAGGCCGGGTGAACACTGAAGCTTTCTTT. Together with reference TRBV13 and TRBJ1-1, the CDR3 gives the full variable domain: AAGVIQSPRHLIKEKRETATLKCYPIPRHDTVYWYQQGPGQDPQFLISFYEKMQSDKGSIPDRFSAQQFSDYHSELNMSSLELGDSALYFCASSSYSFLGRVNTEAFFGQGTRLTVV.